This entry lists 10 T cell receptor beta chains sequenced from one sample in a study of blood T cell repertoires in COVID-19. Repertoires were generated with immunoSEQ multiplex PCR, while TCRdb's copy carries only in-frame clones and drops some. This repertoire shows approximately 270,000 clones, 91% found once; its top ten account for approximately 2.9%. What was sequenced was PBMCs or T cells enriched from blood (not recorded which). These receptors were collected from a man aged 35 to 55 who had been exposed to COVID-19.

This clone was seen once. This rearrangement joins TRBV7-9 to TRBJ2-7; 12 bases map to TRBD2. CDR1 is SEHNR and CDR2 is FQNEAQ in the germline V gene (reference sequence). The CDR3 is 17 residues long. Trimming at V came to 3 bases and at J to 1 base, leaving 7 bases not matched to a gene. The CDR3 loop is CASSFPSGRARSYEQYF. The CDR3 nucleotides are TGTGCCAGCAGCTTCCCTAGCGGGAGGGCCAGGTCCTACGAGCAGTACTTC. Complete variable domain (other parts from reference TRBV7-9 and TRBJ2-7): DTGVSQNPRHKITKRGQNVTFRCDPISEHNRLYWYRQTLGQGPEFLTYFQNEAQLEKSRLLSDRFSAERPKGSFSTLEIQRTEQGDSAMYLCASSFPSGRARSYEQYFGPGTRLTVT.

CDR3 nucleotide sequence: TGTGCCAGCGAGTTGGGACAGATGAACACTGAAGCTTTCTTT. Residues: CASELGQMNTEAFF. The J gene is TRBJ1-1, the V gene TRBV7-3; TRBD1 matches 7 bases. Trimming cost V 8 bases and J 0 bases; bases outside gene matches: 6. CDR3 length: 14 amino acids. CDR1 and CDR2 (germline): SGHTA, FQGTGA.

This chain joins TRBV27 and TRBJ1-5; possible D gene TRBD1, 6 bases. The V end was cut by 2 bases, the J end by 5 bases, with 7 bases between. This CDR3 contains 13 residues. Germline V lookup: CDR1 MNHEY, CDR2 SMNVEV (reference sequence). The CDR3: CASSLGQYQPQHF. In DNA form, the CDR3 reads TGTGCCAGCAGTTTAGGACAGTATCAGCCCCAGCATTTT.

The rearrangement links TRBV6-5 to TRBJ2-7; the D gene is possibly TRBD2 (6 bases). Trimming cost V 4 bases and J 3 bases, with 13 bases left between them. The CDR3 totals 14 residues. Germline V gene sequence: CDR1 MNHEY, CDR2 SVGAGI. The CDR3 DNA reads TGTGCCAGCAGTTCCGGGACGGGGGACTACGAGCAGTACTTC. It translates to CASSSGTGDYEQYF.

The chain recombines TRBV4-3 with TRBJ1-2, with a weak D call TRBD1 (5 bases). Germline V gene lookup returns CDR1 LGHNA and CDR2 YSLEER. This CDR3 is 15 amino acids long. Trimming removed 4 bases at V and 7 bases at J, with 19 bases between. The chain's CDR3 is CASSPSSDSDGGYTF. The CDR3 coding sequence is TGCGCCAGCAGCCCCTCCAGTGACAGCGATGGTGGCTACACCTTC.

Concerning this clone itself: Distinct nucleotide sequences in the sample also encode this CDR3. The chain has TRBV9 and TRBJ1-1; 8 positions agree with TRBD1. The germline gives CDR1 SGDLS, CDR2 YYNGEE. Trimming removed 3 bases from V and 0 bases from J; junction bases left unmatched: 4. This CDR3 is 15 amino acids long. The CDR3 DNA reads as TGTGCCAGCAGCGCCCGACAGGGGATGAACACTGAAGCTTTCTTT. It specifies CASSARQGMNTEAFF.

The chain has TRBV5-4 and TRBJ1-2, with D perhaps matching TRBD1 (5 bases). CDR1 is SGHNT, CDR2 YYREEE, per germline (reference sequence). The CDR3 is made up of 13 amino acids. Between the trimmed V and J ends, which lost 6 bases and 1 base, there was a span of 10 bases. Here the CDR3 DNA reads TGTGCCAGCACCCCACAGGATAACTATGGCTACACCTTC. This encodes CASTPQDNYGYTF.

The chain employs TRBV10-3 and TRBJ1-1; tentative D call: TRBD1 (6 bases). Deletions cut 8 bases from V and 7 bases from J, with 20 bases between. CDR3 length: 14 residues. Germline assignment: CDR1 ENHRY and CDR2 SYGVKD. CDR3 amino acids: CAISGITGTGEAFF. The CDR3 DNA reads as TGTGCCATCTCAGGGATAACAGGGACCGGTGAAGCTTTCTTT.

V gene TRBV11-2 combines with J gene TRBJ2-7; possible D gene TRBD2, 6 bases. The CDR3 consists of 15 residues. V lost 6 bases and J lost 0, with 15 bases in between. Germline CDR1 reads SGHAT; CDR2 reads FQNNGV. The CDR3 DNA sequence: TGTGCCAGCAGACCCCCCGGGAGAGTCTCCTACGAGCAGTACTTC. This translates into CASRPPGRVSYEQYF.

A remark on this clone: The sample carries other DNA sequences with the same CDR3. The V call is TRBV2, the J call TRBJ2-1, with 7 bases that match TRBD1. The CDR3 extends over 13 amino acids. V dropped 6 bases and J dropped 3; count of bases not matched to a gene: 2. Germline V gives CDR1 SNHLY, CDR2 FYNNEI. In DNA form, the CDR3 reads TGTGCCAGCAGCGGGGACAGCTACAATGAGCAGTTCTTC. This translates into CASSGDSYNEQFF.